The 24 T cell receptor beta chains below come from one sample, sequenced in a study of blood T cell repertoires in COVID-19. Profiling relied on immunoSEQ multiplex PCR, and the TCRdb table lists in-frame clones only, not all of them. The sample has a few hundred thousand clones; roughly nine tenths are singletons. Sequenced: PBMCs or T cells enriched from blood (not recorded which). The receptors shown here come from a woman aged 25 to 39 who had recovered from COVID-19.

The V call is TRBV3-1 (or the pseudogene TRBV3-2), the J call TRBJ1-2, with a possible D match to TRBD1 (6 bases). Trimming cost V 4 bases and J 10 bases, with 13 bases left between them. CDR1 LGHDT and CDR2 YNNKEL come from the germline V gene (reference sequence). This CDR3 comprises 12 residues. CDR3 amino acids: CASSLGQGLYTF. The DNA for the CDR3 is TGTGCCAGCAGCCTTGGGCAGGGGCTCTACACCTTC.

DNA for the CDR3: TGTGCCAGCAGGCGGTACGCCAACTATGGCTACACCTTC. It translates to CASRRYANYGYTF. The chain has TRBV6-5 and TRBJ1-2, with unresolved D. The germline gives CDR1 MNHEY, CDR2 SVGAGI. The CDR3 has 13 residues. Trimming stripped 6 bases from V and 2 bases from J, with 10 bases between.

The chain is built from TRBV27 and TRBJ1-4; TRBD1 might be the D (5 bases). V lost 2 bases and J lost 5, with 9 bases in between. Germline assignment: CDR1 MNHEY and CDR2 SMNVEV (reference sequence). The CDR3 is 14 residues long. The CDR3 DNA is TGTGCCAGCAGTTTACGGGGGGGGAATGAAAAACTGTTTTTT. As protein: CASSLRGGNEKLFF.

The rearrangement joins TRBV25-1 to TRBJ2-3, with D perhaps TRBD1 (5 bases). There are 14 residues in the CDR3. Trimming took off 5 bases at V and 3 bases at J, with 12 bases between the two ends. Germline V CDR1 and CDR2: MGHDK, SYGVNS. This CDR3 is CASSTQGGTDTQYF. The CDR3 coding sequence is TGTGCCAGCAGTACCCAGGGTGGGACAGATACGCAGTATTTT.

The chain carries TRBV5-1 and TRBJ1-1, with D maybe TRBD1 (5 bases). Germline loops: CDR1 SGHRS, CDR2 YFSETQ. Trimming removed 5 bases from V and 0 bases from J, with 20 bases in between. The CDR3 spans 17 residues. DNA for the CDR3: TGCGCCAGCAGTTTAAACGGGGGAGAAGGGCTGAACACTGAAGCTTTCTTT. This translates into CASSLNGGEGLNTEAFF. Filled out from reference TRBV5-1 and TRBJ1-1, the complete variable domain reads KAGVTQTPRYLIKTRGQQVTLSCSPISGHRSVSWYQQTPGQGLQFLFEYFSETQRNKGNFPGRFSGRQFSNSRSEMNVSTLELGDSALYLCASSLNGGEGLNTEAFFGQGTRLTVV.

This rearrangement joins TRBV2 to TRBJ1-2, with 11 bases identical to TRBD1. Germline V gene data show CDR1 as SNHLY and CDR2 as FYNNEI. The CDR3 runs to 14 residues. After removal of 6 bases from V and 2 bases from J, the junction contained 2 bases not matched to a gene. This CDR3 is CASRGQGVNYGYTF. Written as DNA, the CDR3 is TGTGCCAGCAGGGGACAGGGGGTAAACTATGGCTACACCTTC.

This clone was seen more than once but under ten times. V is TRBV4-1 and J is TRBJ1-2; perhaps TRBD1 as D (6 bases). This CDR3 contains 15 residues. Trimming removed 4 bases from V and 3 bases from J, with 15 bases in between. The V gene's germline CDR1 is MGHRA and CDR2 YSYEKL. This chain's CDR3 is CASSPLSRGDYGYTF. Here the CDR3 DNA reads TGCGCCAGCAGCCCGTTGTCCAGGGGCGACTATGGCTACACCTTC.

The chain employs TRBV3-1 (or the pseudogene TRBV3-2) and TRBJ1-2, with D possibly being TRBD1 (6 bases). The germline V gene has CDR1 LGHDT and CDR2 YNNKEL (reference sequence). Between the trimmed V and J ends, which lost 3 bases and 8 bases, there was a span of 10 bases. The CDR3 has 12 residues. Written as DNA, the CDR3 is TGTGCCAGCAGCCACACAGGGATCGGCTACACCTTC. This encodes CASSHTGIGYTF.

The CDR3: CASSPSETNNSPLHF. The CDR3 bases are TGTGCCAGCAGCCCGTCAGAAACTAATAATTCACCCCTCCACTTT. The chain carries TRBV3-1 (or the pseudogene TRBV3-2) and TRBJ1-6; unclear D gene. The CDR3 totals 15 residues. Germline lookup yields CDR1 LGHDT and CDR2 YNNKEL (reference sequence). Deletions cut 4 bases from V and 5 bases from J, with 12 bases between.

The chain employs TRBV2 and TRBJ1-5; D is ambiguous. Looked up from germline, CDR1 is SNHLY and CDR2 is FYNNEI. The CDR3 is made up of 16 amino acids. Trimming stripped 4 bases from V and 0 bases from J, with 13 bases between. DNA of the CDR3: TGTGCCAGCAGTGGTGAGGTTGGAACTAGCAATCAGCCCCAGCATTTT. Translating gives CASSGEVGTSNQPQHF.

The V call is TRBV5-6, the J call TRBJ1-1; possibly TRBD1 for D (5 bases). Germline lookup yields CDR1 SGHDT and CDR2 YYEEEE. Trimming took 4 bases from V and 8 from J, leaving 15 bases between them. The CDR3 consists of 13 residues. CDR3 bases: TGTGCCAGCAGCCGGAGTCTTCCAGGGGAAGCTTTCTTT. Translation: CASSRSLPGEAFF.

The chain joins TRBV5-8 to TRBJ1-4; D may be TRBD1 (6 bases). Looked up from germline, CDR1 is SGHTS and CDR2 is YDEGEE. The CDR3 spans 15 residues. Trimming removed 3 bases from V and 9 bases from J, with 18 bases in between. CDR3 amino acids: CASSWSYLQGKKLFF. The CDR3 DNA follows: TGTGCCAGCAGCTGGTCCTACCTACAGGGAAAAAAACTGTTTTTT.

This chain connects TRBV27 to TRBJ1-4; D unclear. CDR3 length equals 15 residues. V shed 4 bases and J shed 2 bases, with 11 bases lying between them. Germline-derived CDR1 and CDR2 are MNHEY and SMNVEV (reference sequence). CDR3 sequence (DNA): TGTGCCAGCAGTTGGTCTCGCGGGACTAATGAAAAACTGTTTTTT. Encoded protein: CASSWSRGTNEKLFF.

The chain joins TRBV6-1 to TRBJ1-5, with 9 bases lining up with TRBD1. The length of the CDR3 is 15 residues. From germline, CDR1 is MNHNS and CDR2 SASEGT. The V gene end was trimmed by 3 bases and the J gene end by 5 bases; junction bases not matched to a gene: 5. The CDR3 here is CASSEAGQGYQPQHF. The CDR3 DNA reads as TGTGCCAGCAGTGAGGCAGGACAGGGGTATCAGCCCCAGCATTTT.

The chain carries TRBV9 and TRBJ2-3, with 10 bases aligning to TRBD2. The CDR3 runs 16 residues. CDR1 SGDLS and CDR2 YYNGEE come from the germline V gene. The J segment lost 3 bases and the V segment lost 3 bases, leaving 7 bases of the junction unmatched. The CDR3 protein is CASSAPSSGRTDTQYF. The CDR3 bases are TGTGCCAGCAGCGCCCCGTCTAGCGGGAGAACAGATACGCAGTATTTT.

The chain carries TRBV7-2 and TRBJ2-5, with D possibly being TRBD2 (6 bases). The length of the CDR3 is 14 residues. Deletions cut 1 base from V and 7 bases from J, with 13 bases between. Germline V gene sequence: CDR1 SGHTA, CDR2 FQGNSA. The DNA for the CDR3 is TGTGCCAGCAGCTTAGTCTCGGAGGGAGGGACCCAGTACTTC. Translating it yields CASSLVSEGGTQYF.

The rearrangement joins TRBV18 to TRBJ2-7; D gene ambiguous. Trimming cost V 6 bases and J 0 bases, with 9 bases left between them. CDR1 KGHSH and CDR2 LQKENI come from the germline V gene. CDR3 length equals 13 residues. The CDR3 loop is CASSRDSSYEQYF. The CDR3 nucleotides are TGTGCCAGCTCCCGAGACTCCTCCTACGAGCAGTACTTC.

The V and J genes are TRBV28 and TRBJ2-7; the match to TRBD1 covers 10 bases. This CDR3 region has 15 residues. The ends lost 6 bases at V and 8 bases at J; junction bases unmatched: 13. Germline CDR1 is MDHEN and CDR2 is SYDVKM. As DNA, the CDR3 is TGTGCCAGCAGACCCTCGGGACAGGGGAAGTTCCAGCAGTACTTC. It yields the protein CASRPSGQGKFQQYF.

This chain uses TRBV27 with TRBJ1-1; a weak D match, TRBD1 (6 bases). The CDR3 is 14 residues long. Germline V gene sequence: CDR1 MNHEY, CDR2 SMNVEV (reference sequence). Trimming removed 5 bases at V and 4 bases at J, with 14 bases between. This CDR3 is CASSMTGAFTEAFF. The DNA for the CDR3 is TGTGCCAGCAGTATGACAGGAGCCTTCACTGAAGCTTTCTTT.

The rearrangement links TRBV7-9 to TRBJ2-5, with TRBD2 as a possible D gene (7 bases). This CDR3 region has 17 residues. The V end lost 6 bases, the J end lost 5 bases, and 25 bases lay between the germline ends. Germline CDR1 and CDR2: SEHNR and FQNEAQ (reference sequence). The CDR3 DNA follows: TGTGCCAGCAGTTTAAATGGGGGCCCCGGGGGGCAGGAGACCCAGTACTTC. It is translated as CASSLNGGPGGQETQYF.

The V gene is TRBV19, the J gene TRBJ1-1, with D tentatively TRBD1 (5 bases). This CDR3 has 14 amino acids. V lost 10 bases to trimming and J lost 4 bases, with 19 bases between them. Germline-derived CDR1 and CDR2 are LNHDA and SQIVND (reference sequence). The CDR3 DNA is TGTGCCACTATGGGGGAGGGCGGCGGCACTGAAGCTTTCTTT. It codes for CATMGEGGGTEAFF.

The rearrangement uses TRBV4-1 and TRBJ2-7; the match to TRBD2 covers 13 bases. J lost 0 bases, V lost 1 base, and 9 bases had no gene match. Germline V CDR1 and CDR2: MGHRA, YSYEKL. There are 19 residues in the CDR3. The CDR3 sequence: CASSQVPPTSGGTSYEQYF. The DNA for the CDR3 is TGCGCCAGCAGCCAAGTCCCACCGACTAGCGGGGGGACCTCCTACGAGCAGTACTTC.

The V call is TRBV29-1, the J call TRBJ2-4; D remains unclear. CDR3 length: 12 residues. Germline V gene data show CDR1 as SQVTM and CDR2 as ANQGSEA. V was clipped by 1 base and J by 4 bases, with 5 bases between them. The CDR3 DNA is TGCAGCGTTGAAGGCAGTAAAAACATTCAGTACTTC. Protein sequence: CSVEGSKNIQYF.

This clone has just one count. The V gene is TRBV30, the J gene TRBJ2-1; TRBD2 is a possible D gene (6 bases). The CDR3 totals 13 residues. V was clipped by 2 bases and J by 6 bases, with 11 bases between them. Germline V CDR1 and CDR2: GTSNPN, SVGIG (reference sequence). As DNA, the CDR3 is TGTGCCTGGAGTACTAGCACAGGCAATGAGCAGTTCTTC. It specifies CAWSTSTGNEQFF.